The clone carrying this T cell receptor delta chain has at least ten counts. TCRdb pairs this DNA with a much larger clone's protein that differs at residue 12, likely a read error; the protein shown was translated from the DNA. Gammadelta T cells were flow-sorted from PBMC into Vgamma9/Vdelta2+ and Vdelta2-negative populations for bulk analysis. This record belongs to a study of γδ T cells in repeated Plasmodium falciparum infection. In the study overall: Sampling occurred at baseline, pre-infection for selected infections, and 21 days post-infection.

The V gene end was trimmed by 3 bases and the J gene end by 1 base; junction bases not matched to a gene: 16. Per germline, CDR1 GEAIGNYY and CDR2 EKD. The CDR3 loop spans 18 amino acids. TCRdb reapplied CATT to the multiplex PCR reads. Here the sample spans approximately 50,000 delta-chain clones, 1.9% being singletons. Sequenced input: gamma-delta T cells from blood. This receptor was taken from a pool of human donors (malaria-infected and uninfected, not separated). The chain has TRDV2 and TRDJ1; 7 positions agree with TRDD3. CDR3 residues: CACDLLGWGTPCTDKLIF. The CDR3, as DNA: TGTGCCTGTGACTTATTAGGGTGGGGGACCCCGTGCACCGATAAACTCATCTTT.